The subject of this entry is one T cell receptor (beta chain). Its antigen is still unknown. The germline V gene has CDR1 MNHNS and CDR2 SASEGT. Between the trimmed V and J ends, which lost 1 base and 5 bases, there was a span of 16 bases. The CDR3 runs to 16 residues. These data come from a study of T cell repertoires in cytomegalovirus infection. From the reads, TCRdb called clonotypes with MiXCR, one entry per CDR3 protein. The table lists approximately 590,000 distinct CDR3 sequences, 40% of them singletons. The sequenced sample was cultured PBMCs, obtained from culture after CMV antigen stimulation. J is TRBJ2-3 and V is TRBV6-1; D not resolved. The TCR was taken from a human donor in good health (CMV status not recorded). Some clones in this sample may be carry-over from other donors' samples. The CDR3 loop is CASSEVQRRQVDTQYF. The CDR3 region has the DNA TGTGCCAGCAGTGAAGTGCAGCGAAGGCAGGTAGATACGCAGTATTTT.